A selection of T cell receptor beta chains follows, all from one sample in a study of cytomegalovirus exposure and HLA in healthy donors. TCRdb's copy holds only in-frame clones and misses some; the assay was immunoSEQ multiplex PCR. The sample holds about 110,000 clones; approximately 80% are singletons and the top ten take about 1.6%. The sequenced sample was PBMCs. Receptors were obtained from a man in his forties or fifties in good health and CMV-seronegative. Each CDR3 is given with its conserved first and last residue. Fields, in order: V gene, J gene, clone size, D gene, CDR3 protein, CDR3 DNA. The D gene is left open where the match is weak. Size tells how often a clone was seen (once, few, many) or the class of an expanded clone, and some rows leave it out.

TRBV14,TRBJ2-3,.,TRBD2,CASSLTVASGGADTQYF,TGTGCCAGCAGCCTCACTGTAGCCAGCGGGGGGGCAGATACGCAGTATTTT
TRBV7-3,TRBJ2-3,.,TRBD2,CASSPPDRLAGGSTDTQYF,TGTGCCAGCAGCCCGCCCGATCGACTAGCGGGGGGGAGCACAGATACGCAGTATTTT
TRBV19,TRBJ2-3,.,TRBD1,CASSIYRGSRRDTQYF,TGTGCCAGTAGTATATACAGGGGGTCGCGACGGGATACGCAGTATTTT
TRBV9,TRBJ2-1,.,.,CASSHPGRNKNEQFF,TGTGCCAGCAGTCACCCAGGGAGGAATAAAAATGAGCAGTTCTTC
TRBV29-1,TRBJ1-1,.,.,CSVGGGPGDTEAFF,TGCAGCGTTGGTGGGGGCCCCGGGGACACTGAAGCTTTCTTT
TRBV5-1,TRBJ1-4,.,.,CASSLEGGRRNEKLFF,TGCGCCAGCAGCTTGGAAGGAGGTCGCCGTAATGAAAAACTGTTTTTT
TRBV7-2,TRBJ2-1,.,.,CASSSGAWNEQFF,TGTGCCAGCAGCTCGGGTGCATGGAATGAGCAGTTCTTC
TRBV30,TRBJ2-7,.,.,CAWSLRGGKVLYEQYF,TGTGCCTGGAGCCTCCGTGGGGGGAAGGTCCTATACGAGCAGTACTTC
TRBV7-2,TRBJ2-2,.,TRBD2,CASSSTGGDTGELFF,TGTGCCAGCAGCTCCACGGGGGGGGACACCGGGGAGCTGTTTTTT
TRBV18,TRBJ1-4,.,TRBD1,CASSAGGVGEKLFF,TGTGCCAGCTCGGCAGGGGGTGTCGGCGAAAAACTGTTTTTT
TRBV6-6,TRBJ1-1,.,TRBD1,CASSRQGAYTEAFF,TGTGCCAGCAGTCGACAGGGGGCTTACACTGAAGCTTTCTTT
TRBV5-1,TRBJ1-1,.,.,CASRRSTGALGTEAFF,TGCGCCAGCAGGCGGAGTACTGGGGCGCTGGGGACTGAAGCTTTCTTT
TRBV2,TRBJ1-2,.,.,CASRAGGGAGGYTF,TGTGCCAGCAGGGCTGGCGGGGGGGCCGGTGGCTACACCTTC
TRBV6-1,TRBJ1-6,.,TRBD1,CASSEPLTGKGSPLHF,TGTGCCAGCAGTGAACCCCTGACAGGGAAAGGATCACCCCTCCACTTT
TRBV11-1,TRBJ1-1,.,.,CASSLAGGTEAFF,TGTGCCAGCAGCTTAGCAGGGGGCACTGAAGCTTTCTTT
TRBV5-5,TRBJ2-4,.,.,CASSQPGF,TGTGCCAGCAGCCAACCGGGCTTC
TRBV9,TRBJ1-5,once,.,CASSQQDNQPQHF,TGTGCCAGCAGCCAACAGGACAATCAGCCCCAGCATTTT
TRBV27,TRBJ2-1,.,.,CASSIQGTSSYNEQFF,TGTGCCAGCAGTATACAGGGGACTAGCTCCTACAATGAGCAGTTCTTC
TRBV9,TRBJ1-1,.,.,CASSPRRDTEAFF,TGTGCCAGCAGCCCCCGGCGGGACACTGAAGCTTTCTTT
TRBV7-2,TRBJ2-5,.,TRBD2,CASSLVVGGETQYF,TGTGCCAGCAGCTTAGTGGTGGGGGGGGAGACCCAGTACTTC
TRBV10-2,TRBJ1-3,.,TRBD1,CASFTGGFVSGNTIYF,TGCGCCAGCTTTACAGGGGGCTTCGTCTCTGGAAACACCATATATTTT
TRBV30,TRBJ2-7,.,TRBD1,CAWQGTAEQYF,TGTGCCTGGCAGGGGACAGCCGAGCAGTACTTC
TRBV30,TRBJ2-1,.,.,CAWSTGTEYNEQFF,TGTGCCTGGAGTACGGGAACAGAGTACAATGAGCAGTTCTTC
TRBV6-7,TRBJ2-7,once,.,CASSYSKAGYEQYF,TGTGCCAGCAGTTACTCGAAGGCAGGCTACGAGCAGTACTTC
TRBV9,TRBJ1-5,.,.,CASSAGTLNQPQHF,TGTGCCAGCAGCGCAGGGACTCTCAATCAGCCCCAGCATTTT
TRBV28,TRBJ1-2,.,.,CASSPSDRQTYGYTF,TGTGCCAGCAGCCCCTCAGACCGACAAACCTATGGCTACACCTTC
TRBV7-9,TRBJ2-2,.,.,CASSPIRGRARDTGELFF,TGTGCCAGCAGCCCAATCCGGGGTCGAGCGCGGGACACCGGGGAGCTGTTTTTT
TRBV27,TRBJ2-3,few,.,CASSLSIAGRPTDTQYF,TGTGCCAGCAGTTTATCCATTGCGGGGAGACCCACAGATACGCAGTATTTT
TRBV29-1,TRBJ1-2,.,.,CSVPDRRLYGYTF,TGCAGCGTACCCGACAGACGATTATATGGCTACACCTTC
TRBV5-4,TRBJ1-2,.,TRBD1,CASSPRGGVSTYGYTF,TGTGCCAGCAGCCCACGAGGGGGCGTCTCGACCTATGGCTACACCTTC
TRBV28,TRBJ2-6,.,TRBD2,CASRRERGWGANVLTF,TGTGCCAGCAGGCGGGAGCGAGGGTGGGGGGCCAACGTCCTGACTTTC
TRBV19,TRBJ1-5,.,TRBD1,CASKPGQVHNQPQHF,TGTGCCAGTAAACCGGGACAGGTTCACAATCAGCCCCAGCATTTT
TRBV4-1,TRBJ2-7,.,.,CASSLGGGRNFGYEQYF,TGCGCCAGCAGTCTAGGGGGGGGGCGAAATTTTGGCTACGAGCAGTACTTC
TRBV7-2,TRBJ2-1,.,.,CASRIGVWYNEQFF,TGTGCCAGCAGGATAGGAGTGTGGTACAATGAGCAGTTCTTC
TRBV11-2,TRBJ1-1,.,.,CASSFSPLDLRGTEAFF,TGTGCCAGCAGCTTTTCCCCCCTCGACCTACGGGGGACTGAAGCTTTCTTT
TRBV7-9,TRBJ2-3,.,.,CASSLVIAGTDTQYF,TGTGCCAGCAGCTTAGTGATAGCGGGCACAGATACGCAGTATTTT
TRBV9,TRBJ2-1,once,.,CASSASGRAAYNEQFF,TGTGCCAGCAGCGCGAGCGGTAGGGCTGCCTACAATGAGCAGTTCTTC
TRBV6-5,TRBJ1-1,few,.,CASSVGRRDEAFF,TGTGCCAGCAGTGTTGGAAGGCGGGATGAAGCTTTCTTT
TRBV6-5,TRBJ2-5,.,.,CASSYWGPKGETQYF,TGTGCCAGCAGTTACTGGGGGCCCAAAGGGGAGACCCAGTACTTC
TRBV6-6,TRBJ2-5,few,TRBD2,CASSYEWGGETQYF,TGTGCCAGCAGTTACGAGTGGGGAGGGGAGACCCAGTACTTC
TRBV10-2,TRBJ2-2,.,.,CASSGTEKGARPNTGELFF,TGCGCCAGCAGTGGGACTGAGAAGGGCGCTCGGCCGAACACCGGGGAGCTGTTTTTT
TRBV5-1,TRBJ1-1,.,TRBD1,CASQGQGNTEAFF,TGCGCCAGCCAGGGACAGGGGAACACTGAAGCTTTCTTT
TRBV19,TRBJ2-1,.,TRBD2,CASSPSGGYNEQFF,TGTGCCAGTAGTCCTAGCGGGGGTTACAATGAGCAGTTCTTC